This T cell receptor (beta chain) was obtained from a study of CD8+ T cells in alopecia areata. Sequencing used cDNA as its template, made by extracting RNA and reverse transcribing it. TCRdb's table, derived via immunoSEQ multiplex PCR, lists solely in-frame clones and lacks some. The sample has roughly 150,000 clones; less than 65% are singletons. The CDR3 is made up of 16 amino acids. CDR1 is LGHNA and CDR2 is YSLEER in the germline V gene. Between the trimmed V and J ends, which lost 0 bases and 2 bases, there was a span of 13 bases. Material: CD8+ T cells sorted from blood, obtained at week 0. The receptor was isolated from a human donor with alopecia areata. The chain uses TRBV4-3 and TRBJ2-5, with D perhaps TRBD1 or TRBD2 (6 bases each). CDR3 coding DNA: TGCGCCAGCAGCCAAGATTCGAAGGGGGGACAAGAGACCCAGTACTTC. Translation: CASSQDSKGGQETQYF.